This passage covers 19 T cell receptor beta chains from one sample sequenced in a study of low-dose radiotherapy and immunotherapy resistance in tumors. First-strand cDNA used TRAV- and TRBV-specific primers, covering alpha and beta chains. The PCR that amplified TCRs ran for 20 to 25 cycles, relying on a constant-region primer and a V-primer adapter. TCRdb re-called the reads with MiXCR, one entry per CDR3 protein. The table records about 82,000 distinct CDR3 sequences, 18% of them present only once. Time point described: before trial treatment. The sample in question was PBMCs, obtained before treatment. All receptors come from a male donor with prostate cancer.

This clonotype was counted many times. This chain links TRBV7-9 with TRBJ1-2; weak D call: TRBD1 (6 bases). CDR1 is SEHNR, CDR2 FQNEAQ, per germline (reference sequence). Deletions cut 5 bases from V and 8 bases from J, with 15 bases between. The CDR3 is 13 residues long. The CDR3 DNA sequence: TGTGCCAGCAGCGAAGAGGGGGACGGGGGCTACACCTTC. Encoded protein: CASSEEGDGGYTF.

This clonotype was counted many times. This chain links TRBV12-3 or TRBV12-4 with TRBJ1-6; D gene unclear. With 1 base removed from V and 10 bases from J, the gap between germline ends came to 14 bases. The CDR3 extends over 15 amino acids. Here the CDR3 reads CASSLGVAGTSPLHF. The CDR3 region has the DNA TGTGCCAGCAGTTTAGGCGTTGCTGGCACCTCACCCCTCCACTTT.

Ten or more counts support this clonotype. This chain links TRBV5-1 with TRBJ1-1; 7 nucleotides agree with TRBD1. This CDR3 is 14 amino acids long. Germline CDR1 SGHRS, CDR2 YFSETQ. The V and J ends lost 4 bases and 0 bases, in that order; junction bases with no gene match: 3. The CDR3 DNA follows: TGCGCCAGCAGCGTGGGACAGATGAACACTGAAGCTTTCTTT. Translation: CASSVGQMNTEAFF.

This clonotype came up many times. CDR3 nucleotides: TGTGCCAGCAGCCTACAGGGAAAGAACACCGGGGAGCTGTTTTTT. Its translation: CASSLQGKNTGELFF. The chain has TRBV5-4 and TRBJ2-2, with D possibly being TRBD1 (6 bases). The germline V gene has CDR1 SGHNT and CDR2 YYREEE (reference sequence). There are 15 residues in the CDR3. Trimming took off 4 bases at V and 1 base at J, with 11 bases between the two ends.

This clonotype was seen ten or more times. V is TRBV3-1 and J is TRBJ2-4, with a possible D match to TRBD2 (5 bases). In germline, CDR1 is LGHDT, CDR2 YNNKEL (reference sequence). Trimming removed 3 bases at V and 6 bases at J, with 15 bases between. The CDR3 sequence is 15 residues long. This CDR3 is CASSQSRRSSNIQYF. DNA of the CDR3: TGTGCCAGCAGCCAGTCCAGGAGGTCCTCAAACATTCAGTACTTC.

This clonotype was observed at least ten times. Written as DNA, the CDR3 is TGTGCCATCAGTGAGGGTAATTTTGGCTACACCTTC. This gives the protein CAISEGNFGYTF. The chain joins TRBV10-3 to TRBJ1-2; D call uncertain. The length of the CDR3 is 12 residues. Germline CDR1 ENHRY, CDR2 SYGVKD. Between the trimmed V and J ends, which lost 2 bases and 7 bases, there was a span of 8 bases.

Only one count was recorded for this clonotype. J is TRBJ2-1 and V is TRBV5-1; 11 bases agree with TRBD2. With V trimmed by 4 bases and J by 3 bases, 3 bases remained unmatched. CDR1 is SGHRS, CDR2 YFSETQ, per germline. The CDR3 is 15 residues long. The CDR3 coding sequence is TGCGCCAGCAGCAAAACTAGCGGGAGCTACAATGAGCAGTTCTTC. It is translated as CASSKTSGSYNEQFF.

This clonotype was recorded only once. Given a far larger clone just one base away, this is likely a sequencing read error. The chain recombines TRBV6-8 with TRBJ2-2, with D possibly matching TRBD2 (6 bases). Germline CDR1 and CDR2: MNHGY and SAAAGT. There are 16 residues in the CDR3. V was shortened by 5 bases and J by 4 bases, with 17 bases between the two germline ends. CDR3 loop: CASSETNGSTTGELFF. In DNA, the CDR3 is TGTGCCAGCAGTGAGACTAACGGGAGTACCACCGGGGAGCTGTTTTTT.

This clonotype was found many times. The chain links TRBV20-1 to TRBJ2-4; D gene uncertain. The germline gives CDR1 DFQATT, CDR2 SNEGSKA (reference sequence). The CDR3 spans 17 residues. V gave up 3 bases and J gave up 3 bases, with 21 bases separating them. The CDR3 DNA reads TGCAGTGCTAGGGTCGTTGTTCAGGATTTCGGCAAAAACATTCAGTACTTC. It specifies CSARVVVQDFGKNIQYF.

This clonotype was seen at least ten times. The chain has TRBV12-3 or TRBV12-4 and TRBJ2-1; TRBD2 aligns across 10 bases. The CDR3 is 19 residues long. V was clipped by 1 base and J by 0 bases; unmatched bases: 9. CDR3 loop: CASSLDPRSSGSSYNEQFF. The CDR3, as DNA: TGTGCCAGCAGTTTAGATCCCCGATCTAGCGGGAGCTCCTACAATGAGCAGTTCTTC.

This clonotype was detected ten times or more. The chain is built from TRBV30 and TRBJ2-5, with 11 bases that match TRBD2. Germline V gene sequence: CDR1 GTSNPN, CDR2 SVGIG (reference sequence). There are 14 residues in the CDR3. Trimming cost V 2 bases and J 4 bases; bases outside gene matches: 3. The chain's CDR3 is CAWSPGLAGETQYF. CDR3 nucleotides: TGTGCCTGGAGTCCAGGACTAGCGGGAGAGACCCAGTACTTC.

This clonotype was counted at least ten times. The genes are TRBV28 and TRBJ2-2; D is undetermined. Between the trimmed V and J ends, which lost 1 base and 10 bases, there was a span of 7 bases. The CDR3 consists of 12 residues. The germline V gene encodes CDR1 MDHEN and CDR2 SYDVKM. CDR3 sequence (DNA): TGTGCCAGCAGTTTATACGTGGAGGAGCTGTTTTTT. It encodes CASSLYVEELFF.

This clonotype has at least ten counts. The J gene is TRBJ2-2, the V gene TRBV28; no reliable D call. Germline V gene lookup returns CDR1 MDHEN and CDR2 SYDVKM. This CDR3 has 16 amino acids. V was pared by 5 bases and J by 3 bases, with 16 bases between. The CDR3 DNA reads TGTGCCAGCAGTCCCCCGACACTCCAATACACCGGGGAGCTGTTTTTT. Protein product: CASSPPTLQYTGELFF.

By share, this clonotype counts as medium-sized. The chain links TRBV29-1 to TRBJ1-1; no firm D call. The germline V gene has CDR1 SQVTM and CDR2 ANQGSEA. CDR3 size: 13 residues. Trimming removed 4 bases from V and 1 base from J, with 10 bases in between. The CDR3 sequence is CSVAAVKNTEAFF. The CDR3 nucleotides are TGCAGCGTTGCGGCAGTCAAGAACACTGAAGCTTTCTTT.

Only one count was recorded for this clonotype. A single base separates this from a much larger clone, so it may be a read error. The rearrangement links TRBV7-7 to TRBJ2-7; weak D call: TRBD2 (6 bases). This CDR3 is built from 14 residues. In germline, CDR1 is SSHAT, CDR2 FNYEAQ (reference sequence). CDR3 DNA sequence: TGTGCTAGCAGCTTAGAACGACTAGGCCATGAGCAGTACTTC. Translation: CASSLERLGHEQYF.

Ten or more counts support this clonotype. CDR3 nucleotide sequence: TGTGCCAGCAGCAAACCTAGCGGCCCCTACGAGCAGTACTTC. Its translation is CASSKPSGPYEQYF. The chain uses TRBV5-6 and TRBJ2-7, with 7 nucleotides matching TRBD2. The germline CDR1 and CDR2 sequences are SGHDT and YYEEEE. After removal of 4 bases from V and 2 bases from J, the junction contained 6 bases not matched to a gene. The CDR3 is 14 amino acids.

This clonotype has just a few counts. A read error may explain this, as a much larger clone is one base away. This chain uses TRBV9 with TRBJ2-7, with 10 bases that match TRBD2. This CDR3 contains 15 residues. CDR1 is SGDLS, CDR2 YYNGEE, per germline. The CDR3 DNA sequence: TGTGCCAGCAGTGTGGCTAGCGGGAGTCCCTATGAGCAGTACTTC. It yields the protein CASSVASGSPYEQYF.

This clonotype was observed many times. This rearrangement joins TRBV6-6 to TRBJ2-2; TRBD2 matches 9 bases. V dropped 6 bases and J dropped 5; count of bases not matched to a gene: 4. The CDR3 runs to 14 residues. Looked up from germline, CDR1 is MNHNY and CDR2 is SVGAGI (reference sequence). The CDR3 protein is CASRRTSETGELFF. Here the CDR3 DNA reads TGTGCCAGCAGAAGGACTAGCGAAACCGGGGAGCTGTTTTTT.

This clonotype came up many times. This chain connects TRBV30 to TRBJ1-6; D ambiguous. Looked up from germline, CDR1 is GTSNPN and CDR2 is SVGIG (reference sequence). V gave up 2 bases and J gave up 9 bases, with 17 bases separating them. The CDR3 sequence is 15 residues long. The CDR3 nucleotides are TGTGCCTGGAGTCCACCGGATACAAATTCTTCACCCCTCCACTTT. Amino acids: CAWSPPDTNSSPLHF. The full variable domain, in which reference TRBV30 and TRBJ1-6 provide the parts outside the CDR3, is SQTIHQWPATLVQPVGSPLSLECTVEGTSNPNLYWYRQAAGRGLQLLFYSVGIGQISSEVPQNLSASRPQDRQFILSSKKLLLSDSGFYLCAWSPPDTNSSPLHFGNGTRLTVT.